A single sample is the source of the 16 T cell receptor beta chains below, sequenced in a study of identical twins. TCRdb called the 5' RACE reads again in MiXCR, with one record for every CDR3 protein. The table includes about 240,000 distinct CDR3 sequences, over 9.5% detected once. The specimen sequenced was memory T cells sorted from blood. The receptors here all came from a man in his forties or fifties in good health.

This clonotype was seen many times. The CDR3 DNA reads TGCGCCAGCAGCCAAGGCATAGCGGGGACATCCTACAATGAGCAGTTCTTC. As protein: CASSQGIAGTSYNEQFF. The V call is TRBV4-3, the J call TRBJ2-1, with 8 positions matching TRBD2. CDR1 and CDR2 (germline): LGHNA, YSLEER. V lost 1 base, J lost 1 base, and 6 bases stayed unmatched. The CDR3 is made up of 17 amino acids.

This clonotype has only a few counts. This sequence joins TRBV12-3 or TRBV12-4 and TRBJ2-7; 10 nucleotides align to TRBD1. This CDR3 spans 14 amino acids. Trimming removed 5 bases from V and 6 bases from J; junction bases left unmatched: 7. The CDR3 protein is CASSRTGGGVEQYF. The CDR3 region has the DNA TGTGCCAGCAGTAGGACAGGGGGGGGAGTCGAGCAGTACTTC.

There are a few counts of this clonotype. The chain uses TRBV5-4 and TRBJ2-5, with D possibly being TRBD1 (6 bases). Germline V lookup: CDR1 SGHNT, CDR2 YYREEE (reference sequence). CDR3 length: 14 residues. The V and J ends lost 0 bases and 3 bases respectively, with 9 bases between them. The CDR3 DNA is TGTGCCAGCAGCTTGGGGGACACAGAAGAGACCCAGTACTTC. Its protein product is CASSLGDTEETQYF.

Many counts were recorded for this clonotype. The chain couples TRBV24-1 to TRBJ2-1; tentatively, D is TRBD1 or TRBD2 (5 bases each). The CDR3 extends over 16 amino acids. Per the germline V gene, CDR1 is KGHDR and CDR2 is SFDVKD. V shed 3 bases and J shed 0 bases, with 11 bases lying between them. The chain's CDR3 is CATSDTGRSSYNEQFF. In DNA, the CDR3 is TGTGCCACCAGTGATACGGGGCGGAGCTCCTACAATGAGCAGTTCTTC.

This clonotype was found a few times. The chain joins TRBV20-1 to TRBJ1-2; a possible D gene is TRBD1 (5 bases). CDR3 length equals 14 residues. V was clipped by 1 base and J by 4 bases, with 13 bases between them. The germline gives CDR1 DFQATT, CDR2 SNEGSKA (reference sequence). CDR3 amino acids: CSARGGEVFYGYTF. The CDR3 DNA sequence: TGCAGTGCTAGAGGAGGGGAGGTTTTCTATGGCTACACCTTC.

The V gene is TRBV5-5, the J gene TRBJ1-4; D not resolved. Trimming shortened V by 1 base and J by 6 bases, and 7 bases separated the two germline ends. From germline, CDR1 is SGHKS and CDR2 YYEKEE (reference sequence). The CDR3 extends over 13 amino acids. CDR3 in amino acids: CASSLMRDEKLFF. The CDR3 DNA is TGTGCCAGCAGCTTGATGAGGGATGAAAAACTGTTTTTT.

The rearrangement links TRBV9 to TRBJ2-1; 7 nucleotides match TRBD2. From germline, CDR1 is SGDLS and CDR2 YYNGEE. J lost 5 bases, V lost 3 bases, and 8 bases had no gene match. The CDR3 extends over 15 amino acids. The CDR3 loop reads CASSATGTTNNEQFF. DNA of the CDR3: TGTGCCAGCAGCGCCACCGGGACTACTAACAATGAGCAGTTCTTC.

This clonotype has a count of ten or more. J is TRBJ1-5 and V is TRBV15, with 9 bases that match TRBD1. Germline CDR1 is LNHNV and CDR2 is YYDKDF (reference sequence). There are 16 residues in the CDR3. After removal of 1 base from V and 4 bases from J, the junction contained 5 bases not matched to a gene. Here the CDR3 reads CATSRVQGQGNQPQHF. The CDR3 DNA reads as TGTGCCACCAGCAGAGTTCAGGGACAGGGTAATCAGCCCCAGCATTTT.

This clonotype was seen many times. The chain couples TRBV6-2 or TRBV6-3 to TRBJ2-2; no firm D call. Germline V CDR1 and CDR2: MNHEY, SVGEGT. Trimming pared 6 bases from V and 8 bases from J, leaving 10 bases between. The CDR3 covers 12 residues. This chain's CDR3 is CASSHGRGELFF. As DNA, the CDR3 is TGTGCCAGCAGCCACGGGCGGGGGGAGCTGTTTTTT.

This clonotype was seen ten or more times. The V gene is TRBV11-2, the J gene TRBJ1-2, with D perhaps matching TRBD1 (5 bases). The CDR3 covers 12 residues. Germline CDR1 reads SGHAT; CDR2 reads FQNNGV. V was clipped by 8 bases and J by 7 bases, with 14 bases between them. CDR3 sequence: CASSPGPFGYTF. CDR3 coding DNA: TGTGCCAGCTCCCCAGGGCCCTTTGGCTACACCTTC.

This chain joins TRBV9 and TRBJ1-2, with 9 bases matching TRBD1. There are 15 residues in the CDR3. The germline gives CDR1 SGDLS, CDR2 YYNGEE. J lost 8 bases, V lost 3 bases, and 11 bases had no gene match. This CDR3 reads CASSAETGGGLGYTF. The CDR3 nucleotides are TGTGCCAGCAGCGCCGAGACAGGGGGGGGTTTGGGCTACACCTTC.

The chain links TRBV3-1 to TRBJ2-3; the match to TRBD2 covers 14 bases. V lost 4 bases to trimming and J lost 5 bases; unmatched junction nucleotides: 5. CDR3 length: 16 residues. Germline CDR1 is LGHDT and CDR2 is YNNKEL (reference sequence). CDR3 sequence reads: CASSPGLAGARDTQYF. Written as DNA, the CDR3 is TGTGCCAGCAGCCCGGGACTAGCGGGAGCCAGAGATACGCAGTATTTT.

The rearrangement uses TRBV11-2 and TRBJ2-3; 9 bases are a match to TRBD2. Trimming took 3 bases from V and 5 from J; bases not matched to a gene: 9. CDR1 SGHAT and CDR2 FQNNGV come from the germline V gene. The CDR3 length is 16 residues. The chain's CDR3 is CASSFTSGHRGDTQYF. CDR3 coding DNA: TGTGCCAGCAGCTTTACTAGCGGGCACAGGGGAGATACGCAGTATTTT.

The CDR3 coding sequence is TGCAGTGCCCAGGGGCGGACAGTCATGAATCCTGAAGCTTTCTTT. Translation: CSAQGRTVMNPEAFF. The J gene is TRBJ1-1, the V gene TRBV20-1; maybe TRBD1 (6 bases). The CDR3 totals 15 residues. CDR1 and CDR2 from the germline V gene are DFQATT and SNEGSKA (reference sequence). V dropped 6 bases and J dropped 6 bases, with 23 bases sitting between them.

This clonotype was observed many times. The chain employs TRBV6-2 or TRBV6-3 and TRBJ1-1; D is uncertain. Germline V gene lookup returns CDR1 MNHEY and CDR2 SVGEGT. The V end was cut by 2 bases, the J end by 0 bases, with 7 bases between. The CDR3 sequence is 14 residues long. In nucleotides, the CDR3 is TGTGCCAGCAGTTACGCATTCATGAACACTGAAGCTTTCTTT. Translated, it gives CASSYAFMNTEAFF.

The gene calls are TRBV5-5 and TRBJ1-5, with D possibly TRBD1 on 6 matching bases. The CDR3 has 15 amino acids. The germline V gene has CDR1 SGHKS and CDR2 YYEKEE (reference sequence). Trimming left V 5 bases short and J 0 bases short, with 12 bases between. Here the CDR3 reads CASRLSGDSNQPQHF. The CDR3 DNA reads as TGTGCCAGCAGATTGTCAGGGGATAGCAATCAGCCCCAGCATTTT.